This T cell receptor beta chain stems from a study of blood T cell repertoires in COVID-19. Study overall: Sites across the United States, Italy and Spain contributed samples from acute and convalescent COVID-19.

Repertoires were generated with immunoSEQ multiplex PCR, while TCRdb's copy carries only in-frame clones and drops some. The top ten clones hold roughly 8.3% of a sample with 35,000 to 50,000 clones, roughly 92% of them seen once. The CDR3 sequence is 15 residues long. Germline V gives CDR1 MDHEN, CDR2 SYDVKM. V was trimmed by 5 bases and J by 5 bases, leaving 18 bases between them. The sample consisted of peripheral blood. The gene calls are TRBV28 and TRBJ1-2, with D unresolved. The TCR sequence derives from a man between 50 and 59 years old with active COVID-19. CDR3 coding DNA: TGTGCCAGCAGTCCCAGCGTCGAGGGTAGTTATGGCTACACCTTC. Its translation is CASSPSVEGSYGYTF.